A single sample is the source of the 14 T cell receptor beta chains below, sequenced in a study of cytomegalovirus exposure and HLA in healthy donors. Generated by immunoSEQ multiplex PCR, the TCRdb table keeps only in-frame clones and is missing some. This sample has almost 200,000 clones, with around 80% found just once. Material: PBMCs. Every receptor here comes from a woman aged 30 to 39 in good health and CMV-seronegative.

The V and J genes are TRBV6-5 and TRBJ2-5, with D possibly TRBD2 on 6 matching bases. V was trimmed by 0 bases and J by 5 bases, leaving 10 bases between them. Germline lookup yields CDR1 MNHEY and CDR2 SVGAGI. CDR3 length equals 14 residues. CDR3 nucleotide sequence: TGTGCCAGCAGTTACTCGACGGGGGTGGAGACCCAGTACTTC. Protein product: CASSYSTGVETQYF.

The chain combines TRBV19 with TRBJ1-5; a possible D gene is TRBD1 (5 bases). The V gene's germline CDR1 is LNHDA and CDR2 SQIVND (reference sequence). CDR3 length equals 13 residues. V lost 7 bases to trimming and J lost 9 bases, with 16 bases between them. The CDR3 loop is CASKGQDYRPQHF. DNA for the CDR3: TGTGCCAGTAAGGGGCAGGACTACCGGCCCCAGCATTTT.

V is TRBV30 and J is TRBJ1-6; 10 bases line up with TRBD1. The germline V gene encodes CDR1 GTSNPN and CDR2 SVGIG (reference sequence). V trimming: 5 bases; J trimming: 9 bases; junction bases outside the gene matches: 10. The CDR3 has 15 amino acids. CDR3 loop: CAWGGRDRGRSPLHF. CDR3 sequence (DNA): TGTGCCTGGGGCGGGCGGGACAGGGGTCGTTCACCCCTCCACTTT.

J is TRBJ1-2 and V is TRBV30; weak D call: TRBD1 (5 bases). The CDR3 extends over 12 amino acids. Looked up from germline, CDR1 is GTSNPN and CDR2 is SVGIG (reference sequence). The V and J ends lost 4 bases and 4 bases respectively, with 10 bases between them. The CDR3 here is CAWIGGAYGYTF. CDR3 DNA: TGTGCCTGGATCGGTGGGGCCTATGGCTACACCTTC.

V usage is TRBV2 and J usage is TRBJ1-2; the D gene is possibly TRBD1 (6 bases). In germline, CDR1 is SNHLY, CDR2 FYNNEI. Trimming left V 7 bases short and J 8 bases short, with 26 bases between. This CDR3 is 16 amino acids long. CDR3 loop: CASTPLLGGGASGYTF. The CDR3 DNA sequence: TGTGCCAGCACTCCCCTTCTTGGGGGGGGCGCCTCGGGCTACACCTTC.

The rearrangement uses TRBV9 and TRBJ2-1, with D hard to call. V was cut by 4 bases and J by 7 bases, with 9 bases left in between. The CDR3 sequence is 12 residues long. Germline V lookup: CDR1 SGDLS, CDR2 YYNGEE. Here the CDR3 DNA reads TGTGCCAGCAGCCCCGGGTGGAATGAGCAGTTCTTC. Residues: CASSPGWNEQFF.

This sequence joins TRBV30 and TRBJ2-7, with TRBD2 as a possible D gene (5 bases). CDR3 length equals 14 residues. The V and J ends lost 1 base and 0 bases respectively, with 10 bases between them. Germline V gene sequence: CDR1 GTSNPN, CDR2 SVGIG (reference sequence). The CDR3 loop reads CAWSADGNSYEQYF. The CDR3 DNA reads TGTGCCTGGAGTGCCGACGGGAACTCCTACGAGCAGTACTTC. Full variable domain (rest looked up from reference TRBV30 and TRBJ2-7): SQTIHQWPATLVQPVGSPLSLECTVEGTSNPNLYWYRQAAGRGLQLLFYSVGIGQISSEVPQNLSASRPQDRQFILSSKKLLLSDSGFYLCAWSADGNSYEQYFGPGTRLTVT.

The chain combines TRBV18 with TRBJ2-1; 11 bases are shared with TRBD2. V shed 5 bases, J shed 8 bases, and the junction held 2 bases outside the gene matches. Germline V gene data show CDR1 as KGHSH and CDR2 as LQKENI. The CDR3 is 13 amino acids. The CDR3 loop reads CASSVAGGHEQFF. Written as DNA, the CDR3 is TGTGCCAGCTCAGTAGCGGGAGGGCATGAGCAGTTCTTC.

CDR3 loop: CSVEGVQGVFQETQYF. CDR3 bases: TGCAGCGTTGAAGGGGTCCAGGGGGTATTCCAAGAGACCCAGTACTTC. The chain couples TRBV29-1 to TRBJ2-5; 7 positions match TRBD1. Germline CDR1 is SQVTM and CDR2 is ANQGSEA. V lost 1 base and J lost 1; bases outside the gene matches: 9. The CDR3 length is 16 residues.

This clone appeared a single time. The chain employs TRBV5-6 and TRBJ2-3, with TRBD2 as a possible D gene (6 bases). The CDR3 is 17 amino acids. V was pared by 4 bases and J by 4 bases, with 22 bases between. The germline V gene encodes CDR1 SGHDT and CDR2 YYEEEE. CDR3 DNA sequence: TGTGCCAGCAGCCCCCCTTGGCGGGACTGGAGGGCAGATACGCAGTATTTT. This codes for CASSPPWRDWRADTQYF.

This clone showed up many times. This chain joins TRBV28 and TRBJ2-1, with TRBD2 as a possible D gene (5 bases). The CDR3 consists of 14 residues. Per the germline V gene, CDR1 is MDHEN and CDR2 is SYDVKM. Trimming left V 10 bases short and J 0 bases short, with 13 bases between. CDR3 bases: TGTGCCACCACGGACTTAACCTCCTACAATGAGCAGTTCTTC. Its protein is CATTDLTSYNEQFF.

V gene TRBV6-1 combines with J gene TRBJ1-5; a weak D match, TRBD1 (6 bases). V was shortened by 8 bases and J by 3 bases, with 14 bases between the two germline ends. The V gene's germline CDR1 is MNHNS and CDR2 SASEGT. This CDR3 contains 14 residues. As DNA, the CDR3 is TGTGCCAGCGTTCGGGGGGGCGTCAATCAGCCCCAGCATTTT. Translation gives CASVRGGVNQPQHF.

CDR3 DNA: TGTGCCAGCAGCGCACATCGACAGAACACTGAAGCTTTCTTT. Translation gives CASSAHRQNTEAFF. The chain recombines TRBV9 with TRBJ1-1, with D uncertain. V shed 3 bases and J shed 1 base, with 10 bases lying between them. Germline values: CDR1 SGDLS, CDR2 YYNGEE. This CDR3 comprises 14 residues. The full variable domain, rest sourced from reference TRBV9 and TRBJ1-1, is DSGVTQTPKHLITATGQRVTLRCSPRSGDLSVYWYQQSLDQGLQFLIQYYNGEERAKGNILERFSAQQFPDLHSELNLSSLELGDSALYFCASSAHRQNTEAFFGQGTRLTVV.

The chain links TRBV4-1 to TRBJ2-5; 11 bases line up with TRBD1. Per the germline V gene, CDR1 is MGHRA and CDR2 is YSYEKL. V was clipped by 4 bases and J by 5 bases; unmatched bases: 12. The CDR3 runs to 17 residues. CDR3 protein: CASSPTPGQGGKETQYF. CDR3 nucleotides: TGCGCCAGCAGCCCCACCCCGGGACAGGGGGGGAAGGAGACCCAGTACTTC.